The 3 T cell receptor beta chains in this list originate from one sample, sequenced in a study of blood T cell repertoires in COVID-19. TCRdb's copy holds only in-frame clones and misses some; the assay was immunoSEQ multiplex PCR. Among about 200,000 clones, 60% to 85% were seen once, and the ten largest hold around 5.1%. Sequencing used peripheral blood. The receptors originated from an older woman with acute or convalescent COVID-19.

The chain employs TRBV5-1 and TRBJ1-1; TRBD1 matches at 9 bases. With V trimmed by 3 bases and J by 10 bases, 7 bases remained unmatched. The length of the CDR3 is 13 residues. Germline CDR1 SGHRS, CDR2 YFSETQ. CDR3 nucleotides: TGCGCCAGCAGCTCGGGACAGGGTTCTTTAGCTTTCTTT. Amino acids: CASSSGQGSLAFF.

The CDR3 protein is CASSPVAGAGGELFF. In DNA form, the CDR3 reads TGTGCCAGCAGCCCAGTAGCGGGAGCTGGCGGGGAGCTGTTTTTT. The J gene is TRBJ2-2, the V gene TRBV3-1 (or the pseudogene TRBV3-2); 9 bases are shared with TRBD2. This CDR3 region has 15 residues. Germline CDR1 reads LGHDT; CDR2 reads YNNKEL (reference sequence). V lost 4 bases to trimming and J lost 7 bases; unmatched junction nucleotides: 7.

V gene TRBV27 combines with J gene TRBJ2-1, with 13 nucleotides matching TRBD2. Trimming at V came to 5 bases and at J to 7 bases, leaving 14 bases not matched to a gene. Germline V gene sequence: CDR1 MNHEY, CDR2 SMNVEV (reference sequence). The length of the CDR3 is 18 residues. CDR3 nucleotides: TGTGCCAGCAGTCCCTATGGGACTAGCGGGGCCATTGGGAATGAGCAGTTCTTC. Its protein is CASSPYGTSGAIGNEQFF.